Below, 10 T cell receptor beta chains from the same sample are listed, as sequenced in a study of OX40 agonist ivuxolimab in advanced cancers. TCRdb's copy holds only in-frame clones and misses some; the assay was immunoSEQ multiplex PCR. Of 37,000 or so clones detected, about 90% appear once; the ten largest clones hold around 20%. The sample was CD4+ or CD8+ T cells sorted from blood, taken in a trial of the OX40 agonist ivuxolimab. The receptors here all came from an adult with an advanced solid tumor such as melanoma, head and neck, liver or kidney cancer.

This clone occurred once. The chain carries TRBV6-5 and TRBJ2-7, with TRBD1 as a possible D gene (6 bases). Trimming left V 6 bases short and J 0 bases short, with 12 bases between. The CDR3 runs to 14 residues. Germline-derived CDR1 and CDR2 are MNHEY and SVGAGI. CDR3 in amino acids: CASSLGQSSYEQYF. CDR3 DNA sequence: TGTGCCAGCAGCCTCGGACAGTCCTCCTACGAGCAGTACTTC.

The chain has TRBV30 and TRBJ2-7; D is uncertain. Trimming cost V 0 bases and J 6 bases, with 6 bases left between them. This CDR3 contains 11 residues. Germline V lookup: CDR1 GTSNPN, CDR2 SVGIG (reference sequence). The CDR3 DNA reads TGTGCCTGGAGTGTATCGACCGAGCAGTACTTC. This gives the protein CAWSVSTEQYF.

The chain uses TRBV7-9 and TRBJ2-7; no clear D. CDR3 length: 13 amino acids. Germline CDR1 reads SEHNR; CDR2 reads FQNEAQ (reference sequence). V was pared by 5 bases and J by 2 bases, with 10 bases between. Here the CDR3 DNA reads TGTGCCAGCAGCGCCGGGTTCACCTACGAGCAGTACTTC. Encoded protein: CASSAGFTYEQYF. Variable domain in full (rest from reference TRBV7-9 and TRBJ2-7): DTGVSQNPRHKITKRGQNVTFRCDPISEHNRLYWYRQTLGQGPEFLTYFQNEAQLEKSRLLSDRFSAERPKGSFSTLEIQRTEQGDSAMYLCASSAGFTYEQYFGPGTRLTVT.

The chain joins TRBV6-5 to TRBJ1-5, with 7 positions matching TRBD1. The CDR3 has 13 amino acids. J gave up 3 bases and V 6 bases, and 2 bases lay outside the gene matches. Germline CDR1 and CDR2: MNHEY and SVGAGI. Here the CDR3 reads CASRGQFNQPQHF. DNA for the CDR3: TGTGCCAGCAGGGGACAGTTCAATCAGCCCCAGCATTTT.

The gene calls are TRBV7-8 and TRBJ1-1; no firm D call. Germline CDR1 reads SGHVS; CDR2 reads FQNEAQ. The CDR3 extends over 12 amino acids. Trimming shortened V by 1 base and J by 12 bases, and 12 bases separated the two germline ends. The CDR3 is CASSLGAEHPFF. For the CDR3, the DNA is TGTGCCAGCAGCTTAGGAGCCGAGCATCCTTTCTTT.

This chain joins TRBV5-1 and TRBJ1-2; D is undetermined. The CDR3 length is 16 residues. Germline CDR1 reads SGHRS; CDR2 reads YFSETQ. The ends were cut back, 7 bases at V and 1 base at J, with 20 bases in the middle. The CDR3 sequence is CASSPAPDGFNYGYTF. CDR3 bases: TGCGCCAGCTCGCCAGCACCAGACGGGTTTAACTATGGCTACACCTTC.

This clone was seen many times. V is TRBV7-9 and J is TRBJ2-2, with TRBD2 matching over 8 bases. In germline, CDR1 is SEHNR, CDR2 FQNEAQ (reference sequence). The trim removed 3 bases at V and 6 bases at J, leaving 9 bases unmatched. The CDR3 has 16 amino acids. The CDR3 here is CASSFYDLAGSGELFF. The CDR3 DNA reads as TGTGCCAGCAGCTTTTATGACTTAGCGGGGTCCGGGGAGCTGTTTTTT.

The CDR3 DNA is TGTGCCAGCAGCGATACCGGGACAGGGTTAAATCAGCCCCAGCATTTT. As protein: CASSDTGTGLNQPQHF. J is TRBJ1-5 and V is TRBV7-9, with 9 positions matching TRBD1. CDR3 length equals 16 residues. The trim removed 5 bases at V and 4 bases at J, leaving 9 bases unmatched. Germline CDR1 SEHNR, CDR2 FQNEAQ (reference sequence).

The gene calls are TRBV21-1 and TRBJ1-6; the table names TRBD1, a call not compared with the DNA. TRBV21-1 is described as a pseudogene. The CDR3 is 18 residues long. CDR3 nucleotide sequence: TGTGCCAGCAGCAAAGGGCCAGGGCGGATGGTGTATAATTCACCCCTCCACTTT. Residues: CASSKGPGRMVYNSPLHF.

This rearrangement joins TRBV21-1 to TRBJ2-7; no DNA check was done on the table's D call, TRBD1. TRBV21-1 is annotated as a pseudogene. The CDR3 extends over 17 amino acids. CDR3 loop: CASSKDLGQGGRNEQYF. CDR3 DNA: TGTGCCAGCAGCAAAGACCTGGGACAGGGCGGTAGGAACGAGCAGTACTTC.